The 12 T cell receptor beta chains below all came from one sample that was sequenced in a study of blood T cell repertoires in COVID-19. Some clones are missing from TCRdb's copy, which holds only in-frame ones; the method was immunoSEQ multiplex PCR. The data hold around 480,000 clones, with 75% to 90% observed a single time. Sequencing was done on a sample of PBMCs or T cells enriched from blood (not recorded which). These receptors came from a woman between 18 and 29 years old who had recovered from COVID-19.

The CDR3 DNA sequence: TGTGCCTGGAGTACCCGACAGGGTATGGTTGAGGGCTACACCTTC. This gives the protein CAWSTRQGMVEGYTF. The chain joins TRBV30 to TRBJ1-2; TRBD1 matches at 7 bases. The germline gives CDR1 GTSNPN, CDR2 SVGIG (reference sequence). Unmatched junction bases numbered 14, after V lost 2 bases and J lost 8 bases. The CDR3 is made up of 15 amino acids.

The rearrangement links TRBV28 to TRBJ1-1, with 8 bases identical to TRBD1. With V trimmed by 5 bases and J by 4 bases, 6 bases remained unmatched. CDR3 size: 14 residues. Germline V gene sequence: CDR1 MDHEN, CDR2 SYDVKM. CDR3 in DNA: TGTGCCAGCAGTGTGCAGGGGGCGGGCACTGAAGCTTTCTTT. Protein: CASSVQGAGTEAFF.

CDR3 region: CAWSGVRGRVIGGYTF. The DNA of the CDR3 is TGTGCCTGGAGCGGAGTTAGGGGAAGGGTTATAGGTGGCTACACCTTC. The chain combines TRBV30 with TRBJ1-2, with D possibly matching TRBD1 (5 bases). The V and J ends lost 3 bases and 7 bases respectively, with 24 bases between them. CDR3 length: 16 residues. Germline V CDR1 and CDR2: GTSNPN, SVGIG (reference sequence).

The chain's CDR3 is CASSGTSRLYNEQFF. In nucleotides, the CDR3 is TGTGCCAGCTCCGGGACTAGCCGTCTTTACAATGAGCAGTTCTTC. This sequence joins TRBV18 and TRBJ2-1; TRBD2 matches at 9 bases. The CDR3 loop spans 15 amino acids. The germline V gene encodes CDR1 KGHSH and CDR2 LQKENI. V was clipped by 6 bases and J by 4 bases; unmatched bases: 7.

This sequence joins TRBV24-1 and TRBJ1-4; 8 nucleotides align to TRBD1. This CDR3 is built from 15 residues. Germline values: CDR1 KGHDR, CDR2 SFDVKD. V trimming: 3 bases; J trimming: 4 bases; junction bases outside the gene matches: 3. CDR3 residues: CATSDGQGLNEKLFF. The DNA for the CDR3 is TGTGCCACCAGTGATGGACAGGGACTTAATGAAAAACTGTTTTTT.

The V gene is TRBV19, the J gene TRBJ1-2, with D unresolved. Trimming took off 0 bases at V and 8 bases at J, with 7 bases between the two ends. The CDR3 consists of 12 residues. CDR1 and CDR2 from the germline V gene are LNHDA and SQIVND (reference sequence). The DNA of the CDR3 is TGTGCCAGTAGTATAGAGCGGAGAGGCTACACCTTC. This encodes CASSIERRGYTF.

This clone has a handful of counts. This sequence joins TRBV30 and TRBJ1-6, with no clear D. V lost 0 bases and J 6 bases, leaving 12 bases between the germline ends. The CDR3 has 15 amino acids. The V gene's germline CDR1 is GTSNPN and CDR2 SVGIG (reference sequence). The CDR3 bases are TGTGCCTGGAGTGTAAATACAGAGCCTAATTCACCCCTCCACTTT. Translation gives CAWSVNTEPNSPLHF.

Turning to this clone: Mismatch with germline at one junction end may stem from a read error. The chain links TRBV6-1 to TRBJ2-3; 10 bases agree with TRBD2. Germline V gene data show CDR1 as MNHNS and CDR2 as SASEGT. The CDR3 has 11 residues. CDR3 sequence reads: CASRIAGGLTF. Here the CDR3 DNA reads TGTGCCAGCAGGATAGCGGGGGGCCTTACTTTT.

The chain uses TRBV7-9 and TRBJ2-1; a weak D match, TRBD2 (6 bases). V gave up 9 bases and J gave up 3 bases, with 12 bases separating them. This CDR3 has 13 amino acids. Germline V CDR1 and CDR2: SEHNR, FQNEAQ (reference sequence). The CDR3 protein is CARGPGVYNEQFF. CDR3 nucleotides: TGTGCCAGAGGCCCGGGGGTCTACAATGAGCAGTTCTTC.

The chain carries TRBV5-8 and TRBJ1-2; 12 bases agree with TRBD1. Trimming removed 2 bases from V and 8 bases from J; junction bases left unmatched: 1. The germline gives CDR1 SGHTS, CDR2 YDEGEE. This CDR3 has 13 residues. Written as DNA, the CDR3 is TGTGCCAGCAGCTTTGGGACAGGGGGCGGCTACACCTTC. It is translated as CASSFGTGGGYTF.

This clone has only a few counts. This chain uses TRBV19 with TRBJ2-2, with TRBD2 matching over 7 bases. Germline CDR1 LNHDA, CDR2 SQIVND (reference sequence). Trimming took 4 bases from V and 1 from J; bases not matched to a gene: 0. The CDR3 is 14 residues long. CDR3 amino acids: CASSSGGNTGELFF. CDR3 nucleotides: TGTGCCAGTAGTAGCGGGGGGAACACCGGGGAGCTGTTTTTT. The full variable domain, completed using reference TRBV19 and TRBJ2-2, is DGGITQSPKYLFRKEGQNVTLSCEQNLNHDAMYWYRQDPGQGLRLIYYSQIVNDFQKGDIAEGYSVSREKKESFPLTVTSAQKNPTAFYLCASSSGGNTGELFFGEGSRLTVL.

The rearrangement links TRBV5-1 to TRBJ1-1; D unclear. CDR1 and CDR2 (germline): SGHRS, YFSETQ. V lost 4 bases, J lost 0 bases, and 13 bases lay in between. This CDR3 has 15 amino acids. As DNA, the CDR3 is TGCGCCAGCAGCCCCGGAGGGAGATTGAACACTGAAGCTTTCTTT. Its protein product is CASSPGGRLNTEAFF.